Listed below are T cell receptor beta chains from one sample, sequenced in a study of Ad26.COV2.S vaccination and SARS-CoV-2 variants. The data were produced by immunoSEQ multiplex PCR, yet TCRdb's version contains in-frame clones alone and is incomplete. Found here are about 98,000 clones, 60% to 85% of them singletons; the top ten hold 15% to 20%. This sample comprised peripheral blood, obtained after recovery from COVID-19. The receptor source for this set is a human donor who had recovered from COVID-19. Each CDR3 is given with its conserved first and last residue. D genes are given only for firm matches. Clone size is not always given. Where it is, it says once, few, many or a class for expanded clones.

D gene | J gene | clone size | V gene | CDR3 DNA | CDR3 protein
TRBD1 | TRBJ1-1 | NA | TRBV6-5 | TGTGCCAGCAGGACCGGGACAGTACTCACTGAAGCTTTCTTT | CASRTGTVLTEAFF
NA | TRBJ1-1 | NA | TRBV19 | TGTGCCAGTAGTATACGGGGTTCCGAGACTGAAGCTTTCTTT | CASSIRGSETEAFF
NA | TRBJ2-1 | few | TRBV5-1 | TGCGCCAGCAGCTCCCCCACCCGGGGGGCCTCCTACAATGAGCAGTTCTTC | CASSSPTRGASYNEQFF
TRBD1 | TRBJ2-7 | few | TRBV2 | TGTGCCAGCAGTTCGACAGGGGCGAACTACGAGCAGTACTTC | CASSSTGANYEQYF
NA | TRBJ2-1 | NA | TRBV7-9 | TGTGCCAGCGGGCAGGCTGTTTCCTACAATGAGCAGTTCTTC | CASGQAVSYNEQFF
NA | TRBJ2-5 | NA | TRBV5-1 | TGCGCCAGCAGCCTAGTAGGGGGTTGGGGTTCCCAAGAGACCCAGTACTTC | CASSLVGGWGSQETQYF
NA | TRBJ2-7 | NA | TRBV29-1 | TGCAGCGTTGAGAAGAGCGTCGGGCCGGAACAGACCAGTTTTTTCGAGCAGTACTTC | CSVEKSVGPEQTSFFEQYF
TRBD2 | TRBJ2-1 | once | TRBV11-2 | TGTGCCAGCAGCACACTAGCGGGCTCCTACAATGAGCAGTTCTTC | CASSTLAGSYNEQFF
NA | TRBJ1-3 | NA | TRBV10-3 | TGTGCCATCAGTGAGTCGACCAGCTCTGGAAACACCATATATTTT | CAISESTSSGNTIYF
NA | TRBJ1-1 | NA | TRBV5-6 | TGTGCCAGCAGCTTGGAGATGGGGATGAACACTGAAGCTTTCTTT | CASSLEMGMNTEAFF
NA | TRBJ1-1 | NA | TRBV3-1/TRBV3-2 | TGTGCCAGCAGCCGCAGGGAGGGCACTGAAGCTTTCTTT | CASSRREGTEAFF
NA | TRBJ2-5 | NA | TRBV11-3 | TGTGCCAGCAGCTTAGGGGGGGTTGAGACCCAGTACTTC | CASSLGGVETQYF
TRBD2 | TRBJ2-2 | few | TRBV7-3 | TGTGCCAGCAGCCCGGCTGAGCGGGGCCCCAACACCGGGGAGCTGTTTTTT | CASSPAERGPNTGELFF
NA | TRBJ2-2 | once | TRBV4-2 | TGTGCCAGCAGCCAAGTCAGGGACACCGGGGAGCTGTTTTTT | CASSQVRDTGELFF
TRBD1 | TRBJ2-3 | NA | TRBV6-6 | TGTGCCAGCAGGGCAGGGACAGGGATTGATACGCAGTATTTT | CASRAGTGIDTQYF
TRBD1 | TRBJ2-7 | NA | TRBV3-1/TRBV3-2 | TGTGCCAGCAGCCAACCAACCCCGGGACAGGGTATGACTGCCAAAAACAAGCAGTACTTC | CASSQPTPGQGMTAKNKQYF
TRBD1 | TRBJ1-2 | NA | TRBV28 | TGTGCCAGCACCTTGGACAGGGCTAACTATGGCTACACCTTC | CASTLDRANYGYTF
TRBD1 | TRBJ2-2 | NA | TRBV6-5 | TGTGCCAGCTACTCCGCAGGGGGCTGGACCGGGGAGCTGTTTTTT | CASYSAGGWTGELFF
NA | TRBJ2-7 | NA | TRBV2 | TGTGCCAGCAGGAGGGAAATCTACGAGCAGTACTTC | CASRREIYEQYF
TRBD1 | TRBJ2-5 | NA | TRBV7-6 | TGTGCCAGCAGCCTGACCTCTGGACAGGTGTTCGAGACCCAGTACTTC | CASSLTSGQVFETQYF
TRBD1 | TRBJ1-2 | NA | TRBV4-2 | TGTGCCAGCAGCCAAGATCCCACCGACGACAGGGTCTTTGGCTACACCTTC | CASSQDPTDDRVFGYTF
TRBD2 | TRBJ2-1 | NA | TRBV6-1 | TGTGCCAGCAGTGAAGTTAGCGGGGGTCAGAATGAGCAGTTCTTC | CASSEVSGGQNEQFF
TRBD2 | TRBJ2-5 | NA | TRBV29-1 | TGCAGCGTTGACCGGCCTAGCGGGCGAGAGACCCAGTACTTC | CSVDRPSGRETQYF
TRBD2 | TRBJ2-1 | few | TRBV7-2 | TGTGCCAGCAGCTTAGGACTAGCGGGGGGGTCCAGTGAGCAGTTCTTC | CASSLGLAGGSSEQFF
NA | TRBJ2-5 | NA | TRBV7-6 | TGTGCCAGCAGCTACTTACAGGGTTGGGGGGAGACCCAGTACTTC | CASSYLQGWGETQYF
TRBD1 | TRBJ1-2 | NA | TRBV4-1 | TGCGCCAGCAGCCAAGAGAGAGGGGGCGCCTATGGCTACACCTTC | CASSQERGGAYGYTF
NA | TRBJ2-7 | NA | TRBV7-6 | TGTGCCAGCAGCTTAGAGGTCGCGGATTCCTACGAGCAGTACTTC | CASSLEVADSYEQYF
NA | TRBJ2-7 | NA | TRBV28 | TGTGCCAGCAGTGTCCCAGGGAATTTTCCCTACGAGCAGTACTTC | CASSVPGNFPYEQYF
NA | TRBJ1-4 | NA | TRBV30 | TGTGCCTCGCTAGAGAAAGCAACTAATGAAAAACTGTTTTTT | CASLEKATNEKLFF
TRBD1 | TRBJ2-7 | NA | TRBV15 | TGTGCCACCAGCAGAGATGGGACAGGGGGGGTTTCGCGGGAGCAGTACTTC | CATSRDGTGGVSREQYF
NA | TRBJ2-1 | NA | TRBV30 | TGTGCCTGGAGTGTACGGAACCGGGCTGAGCAGTTCTTC | CAWSVRNRAEQFF
NA | TRBJ2-4 | NA | TRBV3-1/TRBV3-2 | TGTGCCAGCAGCCAAGAGGAGGGGACACAGGGTACCAGGAACATTCAGTACTTC | CASSQEEGTQGTRNIQYF
NA | TRBJ2-7 | once | TRBV6-5 | TGTGCCAGCAGCCAGAACCACGACAGAGACTACGAGCAGTACTTC | CASSQNHDRDYEQYF
NA | TRBJ2-6 | NA | TRBV11-2 | TGTGCCAGCAGTTCTCGGGATTCTGGGGCCAACGTCCTGACTTTC | CASSSRDSGANVLTF
NA | TRBJ2-1 | once | TRBV6-6 | TGTGCCAGCAGTTACGGGGGGTCCCGGACGGATCAGTTCTTC | CASSYGGSRTDQFF
NA | TRBJ1-2 | medium-sized | TRBV21-1 | TGTGCCACACGTACGCAGTCGAAACAAAGAGGCTATGGCTACACCTTC | CATRTQSKQRGYGYTF
NA | TRBJ1-1 | NA | TRBV5-6 | TGTGCCAGCAGCTCCACAGGGTCTAGAGTAGCTTTCTTT | CASSSTGSRVAFF
NA | TRBJ2-2 | NA | TRBV7-2 | TGTGCCAGCAGCTTAGCCCCCAGGGGTGGGGAGCTGTTTTTT | CASSLAPRGGELFF
NA | TRBJ2-5 | NA | TRBV6-5 | TGTGCCAGCCGTAGGGACACCCGAGGAAGAGAGACCCAGTACTTC | CASRRDTRGRETQYF
NA | TRBJ1-1 | NA | TRBV28 | TGTGCCAGCAGTTTAGGGCAGAGAGAAGCTTTCTTT | CASSLGQREAFF
NA | TRBJ2-1 | NA | TRBV4-3 | TGCGCCAGCAGCCAAGCCCGGGCCAACAATGAGCAGTTCTTC | CASSQARANNEQFF
TRBD1 | TRBJ2-2 | NA | TRBV5-1 | TGCGCCAGCAGCCGCACAGGGGGCGTTAACGGGGAGCTGTTTTTT | CASSRTGGVNGELFF
NA | TRBJ1-3 | NA | TRBV6-1 | TGTGCCAGCAGCCCGGGGGGGGCTGGAAACACCATATATTTT | CASSPGGAGNTIYF
NA | TRBJ2-1 | NA | TRBV6-6 | TGTGCCAGCAGTCTTGGGGGGCCTTACGGGGAGCAGTTCTTC | CASSLGGPYGEQFF
NA | TRBJ1-4 | NA | TRBV2 | TGTGCCAGCAGTAGGGTATCAGCAACTAATGAAAAACTGTTTTTT | CASSRVSATNEKLFF
NA | TRBJ2-5 | NA | TRBV28 | TGTGCCACCCTTCAAGAGACCCAGTACTTC | CATLQETQYF
TRBD1 | TRBJ1-5 | NA | TRBV15 | TGTGCCACCAGCAAATCCGGGACAGGGGGCTATCAGCCCCAGCATTTT | CATSKSGTGGYQPQHF
NA | TRBJ2-3 | few | TRBV4-2 | TGTGCCAGCAGCCAAGATGGCCCGCAGCGACCCACAGATACGCAGTATTTT | CASSQDGPQRPTDTQYF
NA | TRBJ2-3 | NA | TRBV5-1 | TGCGCCAGCAGCTTGGCTGTCCGTAGCACAGATACGCAGTATTTT | CASSLAVRSTDTQYF
NA | TRBJ2-1 | NA | TRBV11-2 | TGTGCCAGCAGCTTACATAGCGGCTCCTACAATGAGCAGTTCTTC | CASSLHSGSYNEQFF
NA | TRBJ1-3 | NA | TRBV19 | TGTGCCAGTAGACACGCAGGGCCTGGAAACACCATATATTTT | CASRHAGPGNTIYF
NA | TRBJ2-4 | NA | TRBV7-2 | TGTGCCAGCAGCTTAGGCCTACAGTCTGACATTCAGTACTTC | CASSLGLQSDIQYF
NA | TRBJ1-5 | NA | TRBV2 | TGTGCCAGCTCGGGACCCAATCAGCCCCAGCATTTT | CASSGPNQPQHF
NA | TRBJ1-2 | once | TRBV29-1 | TGCAGCGGCCAGTTTACTAACTATGGCTACACCTTC | CSGQFTNYGYTF
NA | TRBJ2-5 | many | TRBV7-9 | TGTGCCAGCAGCTTAGTTACTACAGGGAAAAGAGGGGAGACCCAGTACTTC | CASSLVTTGKRGETQYF
NA | TRBJ2-6 | NA | TRBV6-4 | TGTGCCAGCAGTGACTCGATTCGGGGTCCTGGGGCCAACGTCCTGACTTTC | CASSDSIRGPGANVLTF
NA | TRBJ2-2 | NA | TRBV7-9 | TGTGCCAGCAGCACGAGGTCCACCGGGGAGCTGTTTTTT | CASSTRSTGELFF
NA | TRBJ1-2 | NA | TRBV29-1 | TGCAGCGCTTATGAGACGCGATATGGCTACACCTTC | CSAYETRYGYTF
NA | TRBJ1-2 | NA | TRBV19 | TGTGCCAGTAGTATCTTATTCGCCAGCAGGTCGTATGGCTACACCTTC | CASSILFASRSYGYTF